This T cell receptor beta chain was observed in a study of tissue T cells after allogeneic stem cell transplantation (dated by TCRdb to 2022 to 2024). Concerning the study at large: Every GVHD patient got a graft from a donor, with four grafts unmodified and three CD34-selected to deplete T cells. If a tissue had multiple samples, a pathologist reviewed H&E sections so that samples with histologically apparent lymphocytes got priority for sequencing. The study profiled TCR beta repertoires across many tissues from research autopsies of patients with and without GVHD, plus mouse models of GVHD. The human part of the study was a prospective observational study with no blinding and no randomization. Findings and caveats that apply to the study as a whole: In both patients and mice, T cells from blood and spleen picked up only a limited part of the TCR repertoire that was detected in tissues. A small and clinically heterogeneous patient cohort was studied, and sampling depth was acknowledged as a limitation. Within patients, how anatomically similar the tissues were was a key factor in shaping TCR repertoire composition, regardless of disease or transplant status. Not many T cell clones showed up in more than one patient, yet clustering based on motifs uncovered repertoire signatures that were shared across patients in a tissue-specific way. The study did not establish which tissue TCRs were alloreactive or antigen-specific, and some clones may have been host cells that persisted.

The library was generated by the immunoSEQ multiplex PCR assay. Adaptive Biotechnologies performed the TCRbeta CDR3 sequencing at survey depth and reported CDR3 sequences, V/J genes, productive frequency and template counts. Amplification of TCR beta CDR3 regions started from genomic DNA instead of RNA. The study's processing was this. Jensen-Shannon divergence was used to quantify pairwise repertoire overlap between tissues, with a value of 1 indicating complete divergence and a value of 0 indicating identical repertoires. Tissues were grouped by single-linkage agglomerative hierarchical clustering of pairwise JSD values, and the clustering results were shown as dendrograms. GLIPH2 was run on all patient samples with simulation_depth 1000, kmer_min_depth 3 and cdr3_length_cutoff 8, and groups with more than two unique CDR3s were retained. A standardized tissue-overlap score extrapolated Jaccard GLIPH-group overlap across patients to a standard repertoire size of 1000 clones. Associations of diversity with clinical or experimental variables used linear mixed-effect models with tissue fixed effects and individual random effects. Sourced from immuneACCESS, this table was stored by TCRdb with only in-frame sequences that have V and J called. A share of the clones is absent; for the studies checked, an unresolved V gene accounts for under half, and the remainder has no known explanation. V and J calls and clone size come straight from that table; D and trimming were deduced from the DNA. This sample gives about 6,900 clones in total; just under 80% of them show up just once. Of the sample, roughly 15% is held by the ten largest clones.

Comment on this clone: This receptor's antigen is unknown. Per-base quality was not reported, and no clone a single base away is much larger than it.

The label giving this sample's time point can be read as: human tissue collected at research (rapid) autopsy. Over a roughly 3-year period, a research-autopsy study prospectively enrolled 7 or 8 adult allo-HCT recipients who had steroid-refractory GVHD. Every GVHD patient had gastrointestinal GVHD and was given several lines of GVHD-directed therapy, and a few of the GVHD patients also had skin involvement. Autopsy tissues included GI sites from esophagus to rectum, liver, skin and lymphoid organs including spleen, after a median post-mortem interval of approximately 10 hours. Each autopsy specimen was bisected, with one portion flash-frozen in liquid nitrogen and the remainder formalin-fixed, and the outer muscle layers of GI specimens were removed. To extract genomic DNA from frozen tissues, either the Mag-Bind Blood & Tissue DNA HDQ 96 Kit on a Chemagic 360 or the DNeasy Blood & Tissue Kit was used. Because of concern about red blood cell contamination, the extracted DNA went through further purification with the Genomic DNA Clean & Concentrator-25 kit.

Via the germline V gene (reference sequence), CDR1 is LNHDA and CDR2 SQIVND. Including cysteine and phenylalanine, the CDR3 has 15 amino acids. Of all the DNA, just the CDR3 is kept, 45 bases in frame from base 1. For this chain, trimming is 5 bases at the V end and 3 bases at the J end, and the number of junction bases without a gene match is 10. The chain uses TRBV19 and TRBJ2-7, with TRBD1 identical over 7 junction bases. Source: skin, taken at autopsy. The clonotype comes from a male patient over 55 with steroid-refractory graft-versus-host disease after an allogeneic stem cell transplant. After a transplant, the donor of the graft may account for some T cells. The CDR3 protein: CASSRTGTAGYEQYF. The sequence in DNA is TGTGCCAGTAGTCGAACCGGGACAGCAGGCTACGAGCAGTACTTC.